This T cell receptor beta chain was sequenced during a study of shared clonotypes between healthy human individuals. This CDR3 is built from 17 residues. Trimming took 3 bases from V and 7 from J; bases not matched to a gene: 17. The germline CDR1 and CDR2 sequences are MGHDK and SYGVNS. Remarks on this clone: Its matching antigen is unknown.

Only CD45RO-negative cells positively selected for CCR7 counted as naive CD8 cells, so terminally differentiated effector memory CD45RA+ cells were excluded. General study findings and limits: Non-shared clonotypes showed lower generation probabilities than clonotypes common to all four donors.

Assay used: immunoSEQ multiplex PCR; TCRdb lists only in-frame clones, some missing. The sample lists around 600,000 clones; 98% were seen once. V gene TRBV25-1 combines with J gene TRBJ1-2; 7 bases fit TRBD1. This receptor was identified in a man in his thirties or forties in good health. The specimen sequenced was naive CD8+ T cells sorted from blood. The CDR3 is CASSDYSFDRASGGYTF. CDR3 DNA sequence: TGTGCCAGCAGTGACTACTCCTTCGACAGGGCCAGCGGTGGCTACACCTTC.